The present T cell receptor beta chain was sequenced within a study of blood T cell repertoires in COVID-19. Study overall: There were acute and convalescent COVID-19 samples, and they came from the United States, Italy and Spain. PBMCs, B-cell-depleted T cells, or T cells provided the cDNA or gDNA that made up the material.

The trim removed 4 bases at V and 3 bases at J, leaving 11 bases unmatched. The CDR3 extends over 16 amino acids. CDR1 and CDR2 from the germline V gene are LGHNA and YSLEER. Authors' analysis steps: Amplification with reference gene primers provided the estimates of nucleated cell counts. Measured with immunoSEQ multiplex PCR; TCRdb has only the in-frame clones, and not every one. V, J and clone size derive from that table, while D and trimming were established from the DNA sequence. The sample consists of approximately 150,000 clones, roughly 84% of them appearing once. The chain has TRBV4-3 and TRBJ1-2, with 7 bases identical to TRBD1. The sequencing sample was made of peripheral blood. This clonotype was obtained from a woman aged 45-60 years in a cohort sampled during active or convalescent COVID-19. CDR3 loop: CASSLTIEGAYYGYTF. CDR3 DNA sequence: TGCGCCAGCAGCCTAACCATAGAGGGGGCCTACTATGGCTACACCTTC.